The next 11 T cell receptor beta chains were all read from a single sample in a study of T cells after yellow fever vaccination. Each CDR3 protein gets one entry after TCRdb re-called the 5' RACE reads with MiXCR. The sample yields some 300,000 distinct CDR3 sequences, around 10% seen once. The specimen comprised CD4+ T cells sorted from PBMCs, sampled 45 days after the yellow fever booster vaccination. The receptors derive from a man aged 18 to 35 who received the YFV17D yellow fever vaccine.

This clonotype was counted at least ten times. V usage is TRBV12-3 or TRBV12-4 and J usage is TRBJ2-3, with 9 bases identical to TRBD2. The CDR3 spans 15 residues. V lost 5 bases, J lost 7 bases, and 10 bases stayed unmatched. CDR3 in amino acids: CASSRLAGTSNTQYF. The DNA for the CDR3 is TGTGCCAGCAGTCGTCTAGCGGGGACCTCCAATACGCAGTATTTT.

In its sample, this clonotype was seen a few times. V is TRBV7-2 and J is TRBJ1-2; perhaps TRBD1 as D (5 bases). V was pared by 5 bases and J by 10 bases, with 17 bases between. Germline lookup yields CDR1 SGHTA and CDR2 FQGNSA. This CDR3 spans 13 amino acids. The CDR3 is CASSPRDAAPYTF. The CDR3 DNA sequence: TGTGCCAGCAGCCCGAGGGACGCGGCGCCCTACACCTTC.

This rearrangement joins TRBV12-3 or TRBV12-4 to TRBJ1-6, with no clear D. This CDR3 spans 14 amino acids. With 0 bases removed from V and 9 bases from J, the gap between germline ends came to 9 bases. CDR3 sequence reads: CASSLAGVGSPLHF. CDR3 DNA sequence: TGTGCCAGCAGTTTAGCCGGGGTCGGTTCACCCCTCCACTTT.

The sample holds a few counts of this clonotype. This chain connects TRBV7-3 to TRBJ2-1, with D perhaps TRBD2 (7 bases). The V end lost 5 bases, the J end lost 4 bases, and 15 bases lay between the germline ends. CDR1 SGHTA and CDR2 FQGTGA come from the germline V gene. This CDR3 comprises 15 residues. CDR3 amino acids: CASSKGGAAYNEQFF. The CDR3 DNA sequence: TGTGCCAGCAGCAAGGGGGGGGCGGCGTACAATGAGCAGTTCTTC.

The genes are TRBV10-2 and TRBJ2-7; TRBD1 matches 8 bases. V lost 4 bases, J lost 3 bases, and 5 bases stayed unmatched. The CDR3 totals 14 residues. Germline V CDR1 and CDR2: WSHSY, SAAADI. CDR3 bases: TGCGCCAGCAGTGGGAACAGGGGGTACTACGAGCAGTACGTC. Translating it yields CASSGNRGYYEQYV.

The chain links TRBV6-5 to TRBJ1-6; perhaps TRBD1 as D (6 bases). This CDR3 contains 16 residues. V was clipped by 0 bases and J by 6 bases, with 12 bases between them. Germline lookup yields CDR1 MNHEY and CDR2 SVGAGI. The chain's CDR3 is CASSYSSGEGNSPLHF. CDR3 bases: TGTGCCAGCAGTTACTCGTCAGGGGAGGGTAATTCACCCCTCCACTTT.

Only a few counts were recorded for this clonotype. CDR3 in DNA: TGTGCCAGCAGCCCTCACCCCACGGTGGGAGCCTACGAGCAGTACTTC. This encodes CASSPHPTVGAYEQYF. This chain uses TRBV3-1 with TRBJ2-7, with D possibly matching TRBD2 (5 bases). This CDR3 is built from 16 residues. The germline CDR1 and CDR2 sequences are LGHDT and YNNKEL (reference sequence). Trimming pared 4 bases from V and 2 bases from J, leaving 18 bases between.

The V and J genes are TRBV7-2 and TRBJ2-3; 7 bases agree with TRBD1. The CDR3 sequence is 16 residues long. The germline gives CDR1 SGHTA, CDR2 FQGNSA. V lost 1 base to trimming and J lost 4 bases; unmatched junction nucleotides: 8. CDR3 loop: CASSLGPDRRPDTQYF. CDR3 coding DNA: TGTGCCAGCAGCTTAGGTCCGGACAGGCGACCAGATACGCAGTATTTT.

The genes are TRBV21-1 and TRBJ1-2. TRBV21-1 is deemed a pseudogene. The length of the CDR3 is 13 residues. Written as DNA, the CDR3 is TGTGCCAGCAGAGATAGCTCACACTATGGCTACACCTTC. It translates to CASRDSSHYGYTF.

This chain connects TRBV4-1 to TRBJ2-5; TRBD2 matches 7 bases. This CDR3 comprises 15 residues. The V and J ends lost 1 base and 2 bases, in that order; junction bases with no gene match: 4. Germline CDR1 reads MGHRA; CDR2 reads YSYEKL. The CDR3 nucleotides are TGCGCCAGCAGCCAAGGCCCAGCGGGACAAGAGACCCAGTACTTC. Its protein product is CASSQGPAGQETQYF.

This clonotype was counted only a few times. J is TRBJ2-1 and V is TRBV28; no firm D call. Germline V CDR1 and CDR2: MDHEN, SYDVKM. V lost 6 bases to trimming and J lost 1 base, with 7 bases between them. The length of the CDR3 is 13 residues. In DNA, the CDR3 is TGTGCCAGCAGGGCATGGTCCTACAATGAGCAGTTCTTC. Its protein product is CASRAWSYNEQFF.